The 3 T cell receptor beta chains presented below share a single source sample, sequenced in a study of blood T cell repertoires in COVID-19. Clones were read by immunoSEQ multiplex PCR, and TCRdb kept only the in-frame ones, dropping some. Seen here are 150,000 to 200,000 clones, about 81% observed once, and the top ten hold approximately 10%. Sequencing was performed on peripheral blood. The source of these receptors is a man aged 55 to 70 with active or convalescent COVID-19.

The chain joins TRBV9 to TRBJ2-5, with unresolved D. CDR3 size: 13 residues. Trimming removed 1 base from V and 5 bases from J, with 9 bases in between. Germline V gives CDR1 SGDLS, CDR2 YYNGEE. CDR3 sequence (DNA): TGTGCCAGCAGCGTATCCCCGCGGGAGACCCAGTACTTC. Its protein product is CASSVSPRETQYF.

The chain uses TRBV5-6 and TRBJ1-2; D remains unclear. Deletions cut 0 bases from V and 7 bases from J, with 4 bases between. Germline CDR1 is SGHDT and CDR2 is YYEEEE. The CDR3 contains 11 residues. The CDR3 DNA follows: TGTGCCAGCAGCTTGGCGCGTGGCTACACCTTC. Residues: CASSLARGYTF. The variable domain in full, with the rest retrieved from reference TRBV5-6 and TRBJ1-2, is DAGVTQSPTHLIKTRGQQVTLRCSPKSGHDTVSWYQQALGQGPQFIFQYYEEEERQRGNFPDRFSGHQFPNYSSELNVNALLLGDSALYLCASSLARGYTFGSGTRLTVV.

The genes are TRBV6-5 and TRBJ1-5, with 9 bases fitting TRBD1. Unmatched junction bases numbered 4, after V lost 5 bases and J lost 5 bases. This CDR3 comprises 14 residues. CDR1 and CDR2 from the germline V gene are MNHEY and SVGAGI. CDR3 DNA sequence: TGTGCCAGCAGTCCCGGACAGGGGCATCAGCCCCAGCATTTT. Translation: CASSPGQGHQPQHF.